The 27 T cell receptor beta chains below were found in one sample sequenced in a study of T-cell reconstitution after alpha-beta-depleted transplantation in children. As it was prepared, the TCRbeta library received unique molecular identifiers. TCRdb reprocessed the PCR reads via MiXCR and lists one record per CDR3 protein. The sample has 700,000 to 850,000 distinct CDR3 sequences, approximately 15% seen once. The material was PBMCs, mostly from graft donor cells, obtained 360 days after TCRalphabeta/CD19-depleted stem cell transplant. All receptors derive from a male patient under 18 who had a stem cell transplant for acute lymphoblastic leukemia, so the T cells may come from the graft donor.

This clonotype was seen a few times. The chain carries TRBV29-1 and TRBJ1-2; D is perhaps TRBD1 (5 bases). The CDR3 totals 12 residues. The ends were cut back, 4 bases at V and 4 bases at J, with 10 bases in the middle. From germline, CDR1 is SQVTM and CDR2 ANQGSEA. The CDR3 loop reads CSVAGFSYGYTF. DNA of the CDR3: TGCAGCGTTGCAGGGTTTAGCTATGGCTACACCTTC.

This clonotype was observed a handful of times. V gene TRBV10-3 combines with J gene TRBJ1-1; D not resolved. CDR1 and CDR2 from the germline V gene are ENHRY and SYGVKD. The V gene lost 5 bases and the J gene lost 1 base, with 8 bases spanning the gap. The CDR3 runs to 13 residues. The CDR3 DNA follows: TGTGCCATCAGTACCACAGCGAACACTGAAGCTTTCTTT. Encoded protein: CAISTTANTEAFF.

This clonotype was observed a few times. The rearrangement links TRBV9 to TRBJ2-2, with 7 bases aligning to TRBD2. The CDR3 totals 16 residues. V shed 0 bases, J shed 0 bases, and the junction held 2 bases outside the gene matches. In germline, CDR1 is SGDLS, CDR2 YYNGEE. The CDR3 DNA sequence: TGTGCCAGCAGCGTAGGGGACTACGCGAACACCGGGGAGCTGTTTTTT. It encodes CASSVGDYANTGELFF.

The V and J genes are TRBV7-7 and TRBJ2-3; unclear D gene. The CDR3 runs to 14 residues. The germline V gene has CDR1 SSHAT and CDR2 FNYEAQ (reference sequence). V was clipped by 5 bases and J by 4 bases, with 13 bases between them. The CDR3 protein is CASSLGPGPDTQYF. DNA for the CDR3: TGTGCCAGCAGCCTGGGCCCAGGTCCAGATACGCAGTATTTT.

This clonotype has more than one count but fewer than ten. The chain links TRBV18 to TRBJ2-1, with 12 nucleotides matching TRBD2. V lost 4 bases, J lost 7 bases, and 14 bases stayed unmatched. Germline V gene sequence: CDR1 KGHSH, CDR2 LQKENI. There are 18 residues in the CDR3. This chain's CDR3 is CASSRTRRLAGEGNEQFF. For the CDR3, the DNA is TGTGCCAGCTCACGAACTAGAAGACTAGCGGGAGAGGGGAATGAGCAGTTCTTC.

This clonotype has just a few counts. The CDR3 nucleotides are TGTGCCAGCAGCCAAGTCTTTTCTGAGCAGTACTTC. Translated, it gives CASSQVFSEQYF. V usage is TRBV3-1 and J usage is TRBJ2-7; D not certain. The germline V gene has CDR1 LGHDT and CDR2 YNNKEL (reference sequence). Deletions cut 1 base from V and 7 bases from J, with 8 bases between. This CDR3 is 12 amino acids long.

In this sample, this clonotype turned up many times. This chain connects TRBV6-2 or TRBV6-3 to TRBJ2-1; D call uncertain. Germline V gene data show CDR1 as MNHEY and CDR2 as SVGEGT. The V end lost 2 bases, the J end lost 6 bases, and 5 bases lay between the germline ends. This CDR3 region has 12 residues. The CDR3 region is CASSYHLNEQFF. As DNA, the CDR3 is TGTGCCAGCAGTTACCACCTCAATGAGCAGTTCTTC.

The chain is built from TRBV7-9 and TRBJ2-1, with TRBD2 matching over 7 bases. With V trimmed by 2 bases and J by 4 bases, 5 bases remained unmatched. CDR1 is SEHNR, CDR2 FQNEAQ, per germline (reference sequence). The CDR3 is 15 amino acids. The CDR3 DNA reads as TGTGCCAGCAGCTTAAGGGACTACCCGTACAATGAGCAGTTCTTC. Translated, it gives CASSLRDYPYNEQFF.

This clonotype was counted between two and nine times. The V call is TRBV12-3 or TRBV12-4, the J call TRBJ2-1; 7 positions agree with TRBD2. CDR3 length equals 13 residues. With 7 bases clipped from V and 12 bases from J, the junction kept 12 bases outside the gene matches. CDR3 sequence reads: CASKEARGSGQFF. The DNA of the CDR3 is TGTGCCAGCAAGGAAGCGCGGGGGAGTGGGCAGTTCTTC.

This clonotype was seen at least ten times. The V gene is TRBV11-2, the J gene TRBJ2-2, with 16 bases identical to TRBD2. Trimming removed 8 bases from V and 3 bases from J; junction bases left unmatched: 15. CDR3 length equals 20 residues. Germline loops: CDR1 SGHAT, CDR2 FQNNGV. The CDR3 DNA is TGTGCCAGCGGACTCCAACATCCGGGACTAGCGGGAGGGGACACCGGGGAGCTGTTTTTT. Its protein product is CASGLQHPGLAGGDTGELFF.

The chain carries TRBV3-1 and TRBJ2-5, with 7 bases matching TRBD2. The CDR3 covers 18 residues. Germline V gene sequence: CDR1 LGHDT, CDR2 YNNKEL (reference sequence). V gave up 11 bases and J gave up 4 bases; unmatched junction bases: 25. The CDR3 loop is CASCQEGGTLLAPETQYF. CDR3 DNA: TGTGCCTCCTGCCAAGAAGGAGGGACGTTACTAGCGCCAGAGACCCAGTACTTC.

The chain links TRBV30 to TRBJ2-1; 12 bases map to TRBD2. Germline-derived CDR1 and CDR2 are GTSNPN and SVGIG (reference sequence). J lost 7 bases, V lost 3 bases, and 13 bases had no gene match. This CDR3 has 17 residues. CDR3 nucleotide sequence: TGTGCCTGGAGGCGGGGTACGTTACTAGCGGGAGGAAATGAGCAGTTCTTC. Protein sequence: CAWRRGTLLAGGNEQFF. The variable domain in full, with the rest retrieved from reference TRBV30 and TRBJ2-1, is SQTIHQWPATLVQPVGSPLSLECTVEGTSNPNLYWYRQAAGRGLQLLFYSVGIGQISSEVPQNLSASRPQDRQFILSSKKLLLSDSGFYLCAWRRGTLLAGGNEQFFGPGTRLTVL.

This clonotype was observed at least ten times. This chain joins TRBV7-3 and TRBJ1-1; no reliable D call. Germline V gene lookup returns CDR1 SGHTA and CDR2 FQGTGA. V was pared by 4 bases and J by 1 base, with 7 bases between. This CDR3 region has 13 residues. CDR3 in amino acids: CASSWQRNTEAFF. CDR3 sequence (DNA): TGTGCCAGCAGCTGGCAGCGGAACACTGAAGCTTTCTTT.

V gene TRBV13 combines with J gene TRBJ2-4; the D call may be TRBD1 or TRBD2 (5 bases each). The germline V gene encodes CDR1 PRHDT and CDR2 FYEKMQ (reference sequence). Trimming cost V 4 bases and J 3 bases, with 10 bases left between them. The CDR3 totals 14 residues. As DNA, the CDR3 is TGTGCCAGCAGCTCTCAGGGAGTCAAAAACATTCAGTACTTC. Residues: CASSSQGVKNIQYF.

This clonotype came up many times. The chain is built from TRBV28 and TRBJ1-2; D possibly corresponds to TRBD1 (5 bases). The CDR3 has 15 residues. Trimming took 10 bases from V and 4 from J, leaving 22 bases between them. Germline CDR1 is MDHEN and CDR2 is SYDVKM. CDR3 in amino acids: CATSPVGEGSYGYTF. The CDR3 nucleotides are TGTGCCACCTCCCCGGTGGGGGAGGGATCCTATGGCTACACCTTC.

This chain uses TRBV18 with TRBJ2-4, with no clear D. V shed 2 bases and J shed 9 bases, with 14 bases lying between them. Germline V gene data show CDR1 as KGHSH and CDR2 as LQKENI. This CDR3 comprises 14 residues. CDR3 amino acids: CASSPSAGPGIQYF. CDR3 nucleotides: TGTGCCAGCTCACCATCGGCAGGCCCAGGCATTCAGTACTTC.

This clonotype was recorded a few times. V usage is TRBV15 and J usage is TRBJ2-7; TRBD2 might be the D (6 bases). The CDR3 covers 15 residues. Germline loops: CDR1 LNHNV, CDR2 YYDKDF (reference sequence). With 1 base removed from V and 3 bases from J, the gap between germline ends came to 13 bases. Here the CDR3 reads CATSRGGARDYEQYF. The DNA of the CDR3 is TGTGCCACCAGCAGAGGAGGGGCGCGGGACTACGAGCAGTACTTC.

The chain recombines TRBV4-1 with TRBJ2-1, with a tentative D call TRBD2 (5 bases). Germline V CDR1 and CDR2: MGHRA, YSYEKL. Trimming took 2 bases from V and 8 from J, leaving 19 bases between them. This CDR3 region has 16 residues. The CDR3 region has the DNA TGCGCCAGCAGCCAACCTACTAGACTACCCCGCGATGAGCAGTTCTTC. It specifies CASSQPTRLPRDEQFF.

This clonotype was seen a few times. The CDR3: CDPESSGNTIYF. CDR3 nucleotide sequence: TGTGACCCCGAGTCCTCTGGAAACACCATATATTTT. This chain links TRBV2 with TRBJ1-3; unclear D gene. The germline gives CDR1 SNHLY, CDR2 FYNNEI. The CDR3 has 12 amino acids. Drawing the rest from reference TRBV2 and TRBJ1-3, the complete variable domain is EPEVTQTPSHQVTQMGQEVILRCVPISNHLYFYWYRQILGQKVEFLVSFYNNEISEKSEIFDDQFSVERPDGSNFTLKIRSTKLEDSAMYFCDPESSGNTIYFGEGSWLTVV.

This CDR3 is CASRKPGHAQPGELEETQYF. The CDR3, as DNA: TGTGCCAGCCGAAAACCTGGACACGCGCAGCCGGGGGAATTGGAAGAGACCCAGTACTTC. This chain connects TRBV27 to TRBJ2-5, with TRBD2 as a possible D gene (6 bases). Germline V lookup: CDR1 MNHEY, CDR2 SMNVEV (reference sequence). The CDR3 contains 20 residues. V was cut by 8 bases and J by 3 bases, with 34 bases left in between.

The CDR3 spells CASRSHSLSYNEQFF. The CDR3 DNA is TGTGCCAGCAGATCTCATAGCCTCTCCTACAATGAGCAGTTCTTC. The chain recombines TRBV6-1 with TRBJ2-1; D call uncertain. Germline CDR1 is MNHNS and CDR2 is SASEGT. V was clipped by 6 bases and J by 0 bases, with 12 bases between them. The CDR3 loop spans 15 amino acids.

This clonotype was counted many times. The J gene is TRBJ2-1, the V gene TRBV12-3 or TRBV12-4, with 11 bases identical to TRBD2. CDR3 length: 15 amino acids. Germline trimming cut 5 bases from V and 8 bases from J; bases unmatched to any gene: 8. The CDR3 sequence: CASSISGRALDEQFF. The CDR3 DNA reads as TGTGCCAGCAGTATTAGCGGGAGGGCCCTCGATGAGCAGTTCTTC.

As for this clonotype: The CDR3 ends on some other residue instead of the conserved phenylalanine or tryptophan, so this is likely a read error. This rearrangement joins TRBV29-1 to TRBJ1-1; TRBD1 might be the D (6 bases). CDR3 size: 13 residues. The germline V and J ends were trimmed by 3 bases and 3 bases, with 11 bases remaining between them. Germline CDR1 is SQVTM and CDR2 is ANQGSEA. The CDR3 DNA reads as TGCAGCGTTGATAGGGGGGCATACACTGAAGCTTTCTAT. As protein: CSVDRGAYTEAFY.

This clonotype has a handful of counts. The V and J genes are TRBV9 and TRBJ2-3, with D unclear. The CDR3 is 14 amino acids. Germline V gene lookup returns CDR1 SGDLS and CDR2 YYNGEE. With 4 bases removed from V and 4 bases from J, the gap between germline ends came to 13 bases. Here the CDR3 reads CASSPSSVADTQYF. DNA for the CDR3: TGTGCCAGCAGCCCGAGCAGTGTGGCAGATACGCAGTATTTT.

V usage is TRBV9 and J usage is TRBJ2-7; TRBD1 matches at 9 bases. The trim removed 0 bases at V and 3 bases at J, leaving 4 bases unmatched. The CDR3 has 15 amino acids. Germline V gives CDR1 SGDLS, CDR2 YYNGEE. CDR3 nucleotide sequence: TGTGCCAGCAGCGTAGAGGGACAGGGTGGCTACGAGCAGTACTTC. Its protein product is CASSVEGQGGYEQYF.

This clonotype showed up just a few times. The rearrangement joins TRBV5-1 to TRBJ2-7; 8 bases match TRBD2. CDR3 length: 15 amino acids. Per the germline V gene, CDR1 is SGHRS and CDR2 is YFSETQ. Trimming removed 4 bases from V and 3 bases from J; junction bases left unmatched: 9. Here the CDR3 reads CASSPGGRLVYEQYF. As DNA, the CDR3 is TGCGCCAGCAGCCCGGGGGGGCGACTGGTCTACGAGCAGTACTTC.

This clonotype was recorded many times. V gene TRBV20-1 combines with J gene TRBJ1-5; tentatively, D is TRBD1 (5 bases). The germline gives CDR1 DFQATT, CDR2 SNEGSKA (reference sequence). V was clipped by 8 bases and J by 3 bases, with 14 bases between them. The CDR3 extends over 13 amino acids. The CDR3 DNA reads as TGCAGTACCTCCAAAGGGGCCAATCAGCCCCAGCATTTT. Its protein product is CSTSKGANQPQHF.